This is a list of T cell receptor beta chains from one sample in a study of blood T cell repertoires in COVID-19. The method was immunoSEQ multiplex PCR; TCRdb's version includes in-frame clones alone and lacks a portion of them. Of 90,000 or so clones in the sample, about 86% were seen once. Input material: peripheral blood. The receptors shown here come from a man aged 55 to 70 with acute or convalescent COVID-19. CDR3s include the opening cysteine and the closing phenylalanine or tryptophan. Fields, in order: clone size, V gene, J gene, D gene, CDR3 DNA, CDR3 protein. D genes are given only for firm matches. Some rows mark clone size as missing; the rest say once, few, many or name a class of expanded clone.

>.|TRBV9|TRBJ2-2|.
TGTGCCAGCAGCGTAGGAGGGCATAATGCCGGGGAGCTGTTTTTT
CASSVGGHNAGELFF
>.|TRBV5-4|TRBJ2-7|.
TGTGCCAGCAGCTTTGGGGTAGCGTCCTCCTACGAGCAGTACTTC
CASSFGVASSYEQYF
>.|TRBV14|TRBJ1-2|TRBD1
TGTGCCAGCAGCCAGATCGACAGGGGGGGCTATGGCTACACCTTC
CASSQIDRGGYGYTF
>.|TRBV6-5|TRBJ1-1|.
TGTGCCAGCAGCCAGGGGTTCGTGGCCACTGAAGCTTTCTTT
CASSQGFVATEAFF
>.|TRBV5-1|TRBJ2-5|TRBD1
TGCGCCAGCAGCTTGGTTGGCAGGGGGTACCAAGAGACCCAGTACTTC
CASSLVGRGYQETQYF
>.|TRBV5-1|TRBJ1-1|.
TGCGCCAGCAGCCCAGGCCTAACGGAAATGAACACTGAAGCTTTCTTT
CASSPGLTEMNTEAFF
>.|TRBV19|TRBJ2-7|.
TGTGCCAGTAGTATTGGTCCCGGCGGGGTAAGGTCCTACGAGCAGTACTTC
CASSIGPGGVRSYEQYF
>.|TRBV5-1|TRBJ1-4|.
TGCGCCAGCAGCTTGGAATTCTCAACTAATGAAAAACTGTTTTTT
CASSLEFSTNEKLFF
>.|TRBV27|TRBJ2-3|TRBD2
TGTGCCAGCAGTCCCCCCCGGACTAGCTTTAAGTTGGATACGCAGTATTTT
CASSPPRTSFKLDTQYF
>.|TRBV7-9|TRBJ2-3|TRBD2
TGTGCCAGCAGCTTTCGACTAGCGGGGAGCACAGATACGCAGTATTTT
CASSFRLAGSTDTQYF
>once|TRBV6-5|TRBJ1-5|.
TGTGCCAGCAGACAAAGTGGCAGCGCCAATCAGCCCCAGCATTTT
CASRQSGSANQPQHF
>.|TRBV9|TRBJ2-3|.
TGTGCCAGCAGCGTATCTCTTTCGTCCACAGATACGCAGTATTTT
CASSVSLSSTDTQYF
>.|TRBV7-2|TRBJ1-5|TRBD1
TGTGCCAGCAGCTTAGAGGGACAGTATCAGCCCCAGCATTTT
CASSLEGQYQPQHF
>.|TRBV14|TRBJ1-1|.
TGTGCCAGCAGCTACGCCAGGAACACTGAAGCTTTCTTT
CASSYARNTEAFF
>.|TRBV6-5|TRBJ1-5|.
TGTGCCAGCAACCCGCTCGGTCCTAATCAGCCCCAGCATTTT
CASNPLGPNQPQHF
>once|TRBV30|TRBJ2-1|TRBD1
TGTGCCTGGAGTACAGGGGGAACGGAGCAGTTCTTC
CAWSTGGTEQFF
>.|TRBV5-1|TRBJ1-3|.
TGCGCCAGCAGCTCAACAGGTTTAGGTGGAAACACCATATATTTT
CASSSTGLGGNTIYF
>.|TRBV30|TRBJ2-3|.
TGTGCCTGGAGTATTGGCGGGGGCTTGGATACGCAGTATTTT
CAWSIGGGLDTQYF
>.|TRBV21-1|TRBJ2-2|.
TGTGCCAGCAGCAAAGTGTGGGGGCCCGATTCCGGGGAGCTGTTTTTT
CASSKVWGPDSGELFF
>.|TRBV10-3|TRBJ2-3|TRBD1
TGTGCCATCAGAGTCGGGGCAGGGGGCGCCTCAGATACGCAGTATTTT
CAIRVGAGGASDTQYF
>.|TRBV5-4|TRBJ2-5|.
TGTGCCAGCAGCCCCGGACAGACGGGGACCCAGTACTTC
CASSPGQTGTQYF
>.|TRBV5-4|TRBJ2-2|TRBD2
TGTGCCAGCAGCTTGGGACGGGGGGGCCACACCGGGGAGCTGTTTTTT
CASSLGRGGHTGELFF
>.|TRBV10-2|TRBJ1-2|TRBD1
TGCGCCAGCATGGACGGACAGGGCGATGGCTACACCTTC
CASMDGQGDGYTF
>.|TRBV11-2|TRBJ2-1|TRBD1
TGTGCCAGCAGCTTAGGGCTCAAACAGGGGAACTCCTACAATGAGCAGTTCTTC
CASSLGLKQGNSYNEQFF
>.|TRBV19|TRBJ2-1|.
TGTGCCAGTAGTATAGGATGGCGGGATGGCTACAATGAGCAGTTCTTC
CASSIGWRDGYNEQFF
>many|TRBV5-1|TRBJ2-7|.
TGCGCCAGCGGACTGGGGTACGAGCAGTACTTC
CASGLGYEQYF
>.|TRBV30|TRBJ1-5|TRBD1
TGTGCCTGGAATAAGGACAGGGGGAATCAGCCCCAGCATTTT
CAWNKDRGNQPQHF
>.|TRBV20-1|TRBJ2-1|.
TGCAGTGCTAGGGCGGGGACCGAGCAGTTCTTC
CSARAGTEQFF
>few|TRBV7-9|TRBJ2-1|.
TGTGCCAGCAGCGAACTGTCGGTCAATGAGCAGTTCTTC
CASSELSVNEQFF
>.|TRBV9|TRBJ2-5|TRBD1
TGTGCCAGCAACCGGGACAGGGCGAGGGAGACCCAGTACTTC
CASNRDRARETQYF
>.|TRBV7-2|TRBJ1-6|.
TGTGCCAGCAGCTTAGCCGGGGCCTATAATTCACCCCTCCACTTT
CASSLAGAYNSPLHF
>.|TRBV7-8|TRBJ2-1|TRBD2
TGTGCCAGCGGACTCCTCGGGAGGGATGAGCAGTTCTTC
CASGLLGRDEQFF
>.|TRBV6-6|TRBJ2-2|TRBD2
TGTGCCAGCAGTCTTAGCGGGAGAGGTACCGGGGAGCTGTTTTTT
CASSLSGRGTGELFF
>.|TRBV25-1|TRBJ2-3|TRBD1
TGTGCCAGCGGGGGAACGGGACAGGGACTCGATACGCAGTATTTT
CASGGTGQGLDTQYF
>.|TRBV7-2|TRBJ2-1|TRBD2
TGTGCCAGCAGCTTAGTAACTAGCGGGGGGGCCCATGAGCAGTTCTTC
CASSLVTSGGAHEQFF
>few|TRBV9|TRBJ1-2|TRBD1
TGTGCCAGCAGCCCTGCTCTCCTGCTGCCGAGGACAGGGAGGGATGGCTACACCTTC
CASSPALLLPRTGRDGYTF
>.|TRBV4-1|TRBJ2-3|TRBD2
TGCGCCAGCAGCCAAGCTGCGGGAGTCGGTGATACGCAGTATTTT
CASSQAAGVGDTQYF
>.|TRBV5-4|TRBJ2-7|TRBD1
TGTGCCAGCAGATGGGACAGGGGGGCCTCCTACGAGCAGTACTTC
CASRWDRGASYEQYF
>.|TRBV19|TRBJ2-7|.
TGTGCCAGTAGTGCTGCACAGGGCTCATTCTCCGAGCAGTACTTC
CASSAAQGSFSEQYF
>.|TRBV18|TRBJ1-1|TRBD1
TGTGCCAGCTCACCTGGGACAGGGGGTATTGGGTACACTGAAGCTTTCTTT
CASSPGTGGIGYTEAFF
>.|TRBV9|TRBJ2-1|.
TGTGCCAGCAGCCTTGGACAGACCCACTACAATGAGCAGTTCTTC
CASSLGQTHYNEQFF
>once|TRBV9|TRBJ1-2|TRBD1
TGTGCCAGCAGCGGGGAACAGGGGTTTCACTATGGCTACACCTTC
CASSGEQGFHYGYTF
>.|TRBV9|TRBJ2-1|TRBD2
TGTGCCAGCAGCGTAGGACTAGCGGGAGGGGACAATGAGCAGTTCTTC
CASSVGLAGGDNEQFF
>once|TRBV7-2|TRBJ1-4|TRBD1
TGTGCCAGCAGCCGCGACAGGGATCATGAAAAACTGTTTTTT
CASSRDRDHEKLFF
>.|TRBV6-5|TRBJ2-2|.
TGTGCCAGCAGGTGGACTCCAAACACCGGGGAGCTGTTTTTT
CASRWTPNTGELFF
>few|TRBV7-8|TRBJ1-1|TRBD1
TGTGCCAGCAGCCCGCGACAGGGTTCAGCCACGAACACTGAAGCTTTCTTT
CASSPRQGSATNTEAFF
>.|TRBV9|TRBJ1-1|TRBD1
TGTGCCAGCAGCAAGGGGACAGGGGGCGAGGACACTGAAGCTTTCTTT
CASSKGTGGEDTEAFF
>.|TRBV6-1|TRBJ1-1|.
TGTGCCAGCACGGTCGGCACTGAAGCTTTCTTT
CASTVGTEAFF
>.|TRBV4-2|TRBJ2-1|TRBD2
TGTGCCAGCAGCTTAATAGCGGGAAACTCCTACAATGAGCAGTTCTTC
CASSLIAGNSYNEQFF
>.|TRBV6-1|TRBJ2-7|TRBD1
TGTGCCAGCAGTGAAGTAACAGGGGCCAACGAGCAGTACTTC
CASSEVTGANEQYF
>.|TRBV5-4|TRBJ1-1|TRBD1
TGTGCCAGCAGCCAAAGGGACAGGGGGCGAACTGAAGCTTTCTTT
CASSQRDRGRTEAFF
>.|TRBV9|TRBJ1-1|.
TGTGCCAGCAGTGCAACAGGGTACACTGAAGCTTTCTTT
CASSATGYTEAFF
>once|TRBV28|TRBJ1-5|.
TGTGCCAGCACGGGTGCCGGCAATCAGCCCCAGCATTTT
CASTGAGNQPQHF
>.|TRBV5-3|TRBJ2-1|.
TGTGCCAGAAATAGTGACTCCTACAATGAGCAGTTCTTC
CARNSDSYNEQFF
>.|TRBV5-1|TRBJ1-1|.
TGCGCCAGCAGCATTGGCACCGGGACAACAGAAGCTTTCTTT
CASSIGTGTTEAFF
>.|TRBV9|TRBJ2-3|.
TGTGCCAGCAGCGTAGCTAGCGTGGGTGGGGATACGCAGTATTTT
CASSVASVGGDTQYF
>.|TRBV11-2|TRBJ1-2|.
TGTGCCAGCAGCCCCACGAGGACACCCTATGGCTACACCTTC
CASSPTRTPYGYTF
>.|TRBV20-1|TRBJ2-1|TRBD2
TGCAGTGCTAGTATAGCGGGAAACGAGCAGTTCTTC
CSASIAGNEQFF
>.|TRBV2|TRBJ1-1|.
TGTGCCAGCAGTGAAGTAGGGGGAGTCACTGAAGCTTTCTTT
CASSEVGGVTEAFF